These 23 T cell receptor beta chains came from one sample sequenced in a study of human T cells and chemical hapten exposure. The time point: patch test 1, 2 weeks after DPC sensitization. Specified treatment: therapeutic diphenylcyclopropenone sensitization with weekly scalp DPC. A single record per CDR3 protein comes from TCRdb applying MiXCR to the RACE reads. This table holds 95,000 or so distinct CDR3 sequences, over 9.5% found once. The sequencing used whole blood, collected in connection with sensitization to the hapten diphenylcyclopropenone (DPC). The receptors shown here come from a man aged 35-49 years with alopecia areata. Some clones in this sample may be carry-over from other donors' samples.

CDR3 loop: CSALRTGQRVDYGYTF. CDR3 nucleotides: TGCAGTGCCCTTCGGACAGGCCAACGAGTTGACTATGGCTACACCTTC. The rearrangement joins TRBV20-1 to TRBJ1-2, with 7 positions matching TRBD1. Germline V gives CDR1 DFQATT, CDR2 SNEGSKA (reference sequence). V was clipped by 6 bases and J by 3 bases; unmatched bases: 16. CDR3 length: 16 residues.

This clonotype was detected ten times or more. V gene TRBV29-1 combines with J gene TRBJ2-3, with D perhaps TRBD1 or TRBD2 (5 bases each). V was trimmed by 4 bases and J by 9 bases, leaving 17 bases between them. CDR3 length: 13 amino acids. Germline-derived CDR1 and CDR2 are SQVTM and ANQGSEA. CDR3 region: CSVAAGLEGTQYF. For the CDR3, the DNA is TGCAGCGTTGCTGCGGGTCTAGAGGGGACGCAGTATTTT.

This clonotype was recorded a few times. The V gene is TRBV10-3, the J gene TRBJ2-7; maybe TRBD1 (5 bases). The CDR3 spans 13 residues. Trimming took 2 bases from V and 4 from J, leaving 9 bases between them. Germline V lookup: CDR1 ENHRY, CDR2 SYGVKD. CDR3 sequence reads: CAISERQPYEQYF. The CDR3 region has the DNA TGTGCCATCAGTGAGCGACAGCCATACGAGCAGTACTTC.

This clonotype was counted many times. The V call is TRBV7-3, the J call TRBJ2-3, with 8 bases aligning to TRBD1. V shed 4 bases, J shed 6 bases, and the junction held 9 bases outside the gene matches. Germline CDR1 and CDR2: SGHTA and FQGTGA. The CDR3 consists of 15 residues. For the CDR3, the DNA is TGTGCCAGCAGCTCGGGACAGGCGAAAGGGGATACGCAGTATTTT. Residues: CASSSGQAKGDTQYF.

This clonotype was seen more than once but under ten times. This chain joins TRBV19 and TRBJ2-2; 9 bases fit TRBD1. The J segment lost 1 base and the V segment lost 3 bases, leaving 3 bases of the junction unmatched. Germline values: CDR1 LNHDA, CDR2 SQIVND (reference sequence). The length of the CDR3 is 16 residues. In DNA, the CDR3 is TGTGCCAGTAGTATGAGGGGACAGGGGAACACCGGGGAGCTGTTTTTT. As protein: CASSMRGQGNTGELFF.

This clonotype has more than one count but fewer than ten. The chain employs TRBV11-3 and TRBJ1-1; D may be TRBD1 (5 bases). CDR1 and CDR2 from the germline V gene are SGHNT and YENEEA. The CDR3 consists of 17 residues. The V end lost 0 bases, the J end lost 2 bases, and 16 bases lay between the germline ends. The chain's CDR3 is CASSLEAGPMNNTEAFF. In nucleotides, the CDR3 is TGTGCCAGCAGCTTAGAAGCAGGGCCGATGAATAACACTGAAGCTTTCTTT.

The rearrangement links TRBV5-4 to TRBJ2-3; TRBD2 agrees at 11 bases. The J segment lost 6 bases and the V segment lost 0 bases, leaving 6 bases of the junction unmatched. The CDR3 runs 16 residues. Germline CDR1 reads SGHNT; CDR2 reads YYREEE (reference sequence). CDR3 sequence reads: CASSLETSGMSDTQYF. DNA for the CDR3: TGTGCCAGCAGCTTGGAGACTAGCGGGATGAGCGATACGCAGTATTTT.

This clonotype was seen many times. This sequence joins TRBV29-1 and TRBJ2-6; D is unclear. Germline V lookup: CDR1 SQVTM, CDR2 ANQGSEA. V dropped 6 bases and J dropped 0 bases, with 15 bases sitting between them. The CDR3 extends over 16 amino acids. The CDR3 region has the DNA TGCAGCGTCTCGCTCTCGGCCCTCTCTGGGGCCAACGTCCTGACTTTC. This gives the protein CSVSLSALSGANVLTF.

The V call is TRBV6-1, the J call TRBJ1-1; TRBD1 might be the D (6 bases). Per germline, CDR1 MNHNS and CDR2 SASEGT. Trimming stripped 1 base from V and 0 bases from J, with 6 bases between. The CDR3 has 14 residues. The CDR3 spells CASSEGDMNTEAFF. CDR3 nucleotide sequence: TGTGCCAGCAGTGAAGGGGACATGAACACTGAAGCTTTCTTT.

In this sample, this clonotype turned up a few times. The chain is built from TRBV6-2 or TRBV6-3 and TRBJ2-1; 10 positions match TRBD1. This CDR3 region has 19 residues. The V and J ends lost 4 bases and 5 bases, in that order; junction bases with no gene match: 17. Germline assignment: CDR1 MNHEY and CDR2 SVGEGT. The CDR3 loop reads CASSSHRLIDRGLDNEQFF. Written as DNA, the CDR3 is TGTGCCAGCAGTTCCCACCGACTGATCGACAGGGGGCTGGACAATGAGCAGTTCTTC.

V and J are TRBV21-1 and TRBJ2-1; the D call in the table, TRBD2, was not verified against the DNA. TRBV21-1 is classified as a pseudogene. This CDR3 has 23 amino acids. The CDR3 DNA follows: TGTGCCAGCAGCAATAATCCAACCCATGACAGGGGGCGGGGGACTAGCGGGAGATCTGAGCAGTTCTTC. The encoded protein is CASSNNPTHDRGRGTSGRSEQFF.

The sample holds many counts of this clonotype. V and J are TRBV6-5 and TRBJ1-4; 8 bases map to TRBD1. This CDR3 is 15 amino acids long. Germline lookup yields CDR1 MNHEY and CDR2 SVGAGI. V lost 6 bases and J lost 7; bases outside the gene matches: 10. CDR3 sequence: CASSLQGARGEKLFF. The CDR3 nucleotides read TGTGCCAGCAGCCTCCAGGGGGCGCGAGGTGAAAAACTGTTTTTT.

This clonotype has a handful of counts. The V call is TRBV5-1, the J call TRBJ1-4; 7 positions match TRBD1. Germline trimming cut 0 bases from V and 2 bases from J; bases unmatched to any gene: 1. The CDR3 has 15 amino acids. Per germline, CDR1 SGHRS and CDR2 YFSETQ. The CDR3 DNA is TGCGCCAGCAGCTTGGCGGGACAGACTAATGAAAAACTGTTTTTT. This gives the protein CASSLAGQTNEKLFF.

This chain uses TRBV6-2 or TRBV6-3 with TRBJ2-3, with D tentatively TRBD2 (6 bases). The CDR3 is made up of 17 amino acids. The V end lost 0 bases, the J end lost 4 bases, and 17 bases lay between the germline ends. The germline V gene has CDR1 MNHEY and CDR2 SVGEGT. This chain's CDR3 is CASSYSTGSPGADTQYF. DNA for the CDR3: TGTGCCAGCAGTTACTCGACCGGGAGCCCGGGAGCAGATACGCAGTATTTT.

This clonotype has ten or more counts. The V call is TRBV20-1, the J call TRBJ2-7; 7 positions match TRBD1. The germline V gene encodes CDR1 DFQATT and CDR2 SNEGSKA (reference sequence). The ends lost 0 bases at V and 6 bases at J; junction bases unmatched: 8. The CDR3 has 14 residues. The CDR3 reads CSARDPGTATEQYF. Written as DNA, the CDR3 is TGCAGTGCTAGAGACCCCGGGACAGCTACCGAGCAGTACTTC.

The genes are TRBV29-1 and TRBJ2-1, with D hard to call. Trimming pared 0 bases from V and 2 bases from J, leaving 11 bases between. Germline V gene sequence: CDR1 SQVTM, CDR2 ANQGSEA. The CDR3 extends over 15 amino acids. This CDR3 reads CSVEDQDATYNEQFF. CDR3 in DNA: TGCAGCGTTGAAGATCAGGATGCGACCTACAATGAGCAGTTCTTC.

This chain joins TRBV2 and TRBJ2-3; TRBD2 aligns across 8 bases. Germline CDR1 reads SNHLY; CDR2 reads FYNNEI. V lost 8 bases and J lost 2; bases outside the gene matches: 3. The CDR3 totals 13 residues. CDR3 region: CASGLANTDTQYF. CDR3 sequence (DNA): TGTGCCAGCGGACTAGCAAACACAGATACGCAGTATTTT. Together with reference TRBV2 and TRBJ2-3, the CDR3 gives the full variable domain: EPEVTQTPSHQVTQMGQEVILRCVPISNHLYFYWYRQILGQKVEFLVSFYNNEISEKSEIFDDQFSVERPDGSNFTLKIRSTKLEDSAMYFCASGLANTDTQYFGPGTRLTVL.

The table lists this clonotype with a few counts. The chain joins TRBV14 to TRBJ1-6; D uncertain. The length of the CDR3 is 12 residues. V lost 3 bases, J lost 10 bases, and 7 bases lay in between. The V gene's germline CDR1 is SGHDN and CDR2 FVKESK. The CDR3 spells CASSHPRSPLHF. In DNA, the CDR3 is TGTGCCAGCAGCCATCCTAGGTCACCCCTCCACTTT.

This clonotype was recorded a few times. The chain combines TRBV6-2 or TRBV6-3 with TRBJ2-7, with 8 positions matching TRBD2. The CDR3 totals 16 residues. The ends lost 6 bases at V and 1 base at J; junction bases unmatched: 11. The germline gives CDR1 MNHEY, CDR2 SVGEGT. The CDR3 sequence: CASSSLGLDWSYEQYV. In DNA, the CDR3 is TGTGCCAGCAGCTCTCTGGGACTAGATTGGTCCTACGAGCAGTACGTC.

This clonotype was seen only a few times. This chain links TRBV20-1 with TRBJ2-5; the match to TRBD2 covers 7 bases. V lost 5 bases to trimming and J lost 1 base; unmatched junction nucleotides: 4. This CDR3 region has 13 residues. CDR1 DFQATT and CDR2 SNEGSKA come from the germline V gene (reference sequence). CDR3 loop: CSASTSSQETQYF. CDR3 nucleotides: TGCAGTGCTTCGACTAGCAGCCAAGAGACCCAGTACTTC.

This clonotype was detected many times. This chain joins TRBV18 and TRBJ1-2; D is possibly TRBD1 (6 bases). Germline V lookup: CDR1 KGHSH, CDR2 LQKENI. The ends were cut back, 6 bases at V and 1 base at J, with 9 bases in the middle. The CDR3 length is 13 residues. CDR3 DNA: TGTGCCAGCTCCGAGGACAGTAACTATGGCTACACCTTC. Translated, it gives CASSEDSNYGYTF. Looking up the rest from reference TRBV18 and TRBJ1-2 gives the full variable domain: NAGVMQNPRHLVRRRGQEARLRCSPMKGHSHVYWYRQLPEEGLKFMVYLQKENIIDESGMPKERFSAEFPKEGPSILRIQQVVRGDSAAYFCASSEDSNYGYTFGSGTRLTVV.

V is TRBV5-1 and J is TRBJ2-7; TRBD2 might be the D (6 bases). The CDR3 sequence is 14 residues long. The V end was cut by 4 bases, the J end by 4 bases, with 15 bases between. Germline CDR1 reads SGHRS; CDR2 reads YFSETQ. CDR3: CASSVEGSGYEQYF. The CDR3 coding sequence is TGCGCCAGCAGCGTGGAGGGCTCCGGGTACGAGCAGTACTTC.

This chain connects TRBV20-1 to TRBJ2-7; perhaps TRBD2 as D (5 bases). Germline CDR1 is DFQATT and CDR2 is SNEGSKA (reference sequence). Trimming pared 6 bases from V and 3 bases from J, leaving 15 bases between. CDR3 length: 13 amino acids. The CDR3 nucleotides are TGCAGTGCCCCCCCCCGGGATTACTACGAGCAGTACTTC. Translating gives CSAPPRDYYEQYF.